This T cell receptor (beta chain) comes out of a study of cytomegalovirus exposure and HLA in healthy donors. The PCR contained 60 Vbeta and 13 Jbeta primers. Clones were read by immunoSEQ multiplex PCR, and TCRdb kept only the in-frame ones, dropping some. The profile shows about 130,000 clones, about four fifths of them singletons. Notes on this clone: Antigen: not known.

Study-wide results and limits: Cytomegalovirus-associated TCR beta chains were listed, numbering 150 to 200.

This CDR3 contains 14 residues. The V gene end was trimmed by 6 bases and the J gene end by 2 bases; junction bases not matched to a gene: 5. Per germline, CDR1 MNHEY and CDR2 SVGAGI. The sample taken for sequencing was PBMCs. The source is a woman aged 40 to 50 in good health and CMV-seronegative. V gene TRBV6-5 combines with J gene TRBJ1-1; TRBD1 agrees at 8 bases. The CDR3 nucleotides are TGTGCCAGCAGCCTAGGACAGGGTAACACTGAAGCTTTCTTT. Protein sequence: CASSLGQGNTEAFF.